Following are 32 T cell receptor beta chains from one sample sequenced in a study of CD8 T cells in ankylosing spondylitis. TCRdb recomputed calls from the 5' RACE reads with MiXCR, one row per CDR3 protein. This table has about 140,000 distinct CDR3 sequences, under 35% appearing once. The sample taken for sequencing was synovial fluid, either unsorted or a sorted T cell fraction (not recorded which). These receptor sequences come from a male donor with ankylosing spondylitis.

The rearrangement joins TRBV30 to TRBJ1-1; TRBD1 matches at 8 bases. This CDR3 comprises 12 residues. The V segment lost 8 bases and the J segment 4 bases; nucleotides outside the gene matches: 6. Per germline, CDR1 GTSNPN and CDR2 SVGIG (reference sequence). The CDR3 loop reads CARDRGGTEAFF. CDR3 in DNA: TGTGCCCGAGACAGGGGAGGCACTGAAGCTTTCTTT.

The chain is built from TRBV20-1 and TRBJ1-6; D ambiguous. Per the germline V gene, CDR1 is DFQATT and CDR2 is SNEGSKA (reference sequence). The CDR3 is made up of 12 amino acids. V shed 3 bases and J shed 6 bases, with 6 bases lying between them. CDR3 in amino acids: CSARNANSPLHF. The CDR3 coding sequence is TGCAGTGCTAGGAACGCTAATTCACCCCTCCACTTT.

This clonotype came up once. This chain joins TRBV7-3 and TRBJ2-1, with D maybe TRBD2 (6 bases). The CDR3 extends over 16 amino acids. The V end lost 2 bases, the J end lost 4 bases, and 15 bases lay between the germline ends. The germline CDR1 and CDR2 sequences are SGHTA and FQGTGA. The CDR3 region is CASSLVNPGGYNEQFF. DNA of the CDR3: TGTGCCAGCAGCTTAGTTAACCCTGGGGGGTACAATGAGCAGTTCTTC.

V and J are TRBV5-1 and TRBJ1-6; no clear D gene. Germline CDR1 is SGHRS and CDR2 is YFSETQ. CDR3 length equals 17 residues. V lost 0 bases, J lost 2 bases, and 12 bases lay in between. As DNA, the CDR3 is TGCGCCAGCAGCTTGGGTAAAGGAGGCGCCTATAATTCACCCCTCCACTTT. This translates into CASSLGKGGAYNSPLHF.

The chain uses TRBV5-4 and TRBJ2-1, with 11 bases lining up with TRBD2. CDR1 and CDR2 (germline): SGHNT, YYREEE (reference sequence). The CDR3 is made up of 16 amino acids. V lost 1 base to trimming and J lost 6 bases; unmatched junction nucleotides: 6. Written as DNA, the CDR3 is TGTGCCAGCAGCTTGCCTAGCGGGAGGCTTGTCAATGAGCAGTTCTTC. This sequence encodes CASSLPSGRLVNEQFF.

In nucleotides, the CDR3 is TGTGCCACCACCCTGGCCGGGAGGCAAACCTACGAGCAGTACTTC. It codes for CATTLAGRQTYEQYF. The J gene is TRBJ2-7, the V gene TRBV6-2 or TRBV6-3; 7 nucleotides agree with TRBD2. CDR1 MNHEY and CDR2 SVGEGT come from the germline V gene. The CDR3 consists of 15 residues. Trimming at V came to 10 bases and at J to 2 bases, leaving 14 bases not matched to a gene.

The CDR3: CSALTRTGGLDGYTF. The CDR3 DNA is TGCAGTGCTCTCACCCGGACAGGAGGGCTGGATGGCTACACCTTC. The chain uses TRBV20-1 and TRBJ1-2; 7 bases agree with TRBD1. The CDR3 contains 15 residues. Trimming at V came to 5 bases and at J to 6 bases, leaving 15 bases not matched to a gene. The germline CDR1 and CDR2 sequences are DFQATT and SNEGSKA (reference sequence).

Ten or more counts support this clonotype. The chain carries TRBV20-1 and TRBJ1-5; the D gene is possibly TRBD1 (5 bases). V was shortened by 0 bases and J by 5 bases, with 8 bases between the two germline ends. This CDR3 spans 13 amino acids. The germline V gene has CDR1 DFQATT and CDR2 SNEGSKA (reference sequence). The CDR3 bases are TGCAGTGCTAGAGATGGGGGGGATCAGCCCCAGCATTTT. Its protein product is CSARDGGDQPQHF.

V and J are TRBV19 and TRBJ1-4; D not resolved. The CDR3 covers 15 residues. Germline assignment: CDR1 LNHDA and CDR2 SQIVND (reference sequence). The germline V and J ends were trimmed by 8 bases and 2 bases, with 15 bases remaining between them. The CDR3 DNA reads as TGTGCCAGTCGCAAGACCCCGGCCACTAATGAAAAACTGTTTTTT. It encodes CASRKTPATNEKLFF.

This clonotype was seen a handful of times. This chain joins TRBV6-1 and TRBJ2-3; 13 nucleotides match TRBD2. The CDR3 has 14 amino acids. The germline V gene encodes CDR1 MNHNS and CDR2 SASEGT. With V trimmed by 6 bases and J by 8 bases, 5 bases remained unmatched. The CDR3, as DNA: TGTGCCAGCAGCCCCGGGACTAGCGGGACTACGCAGTATTTT. This gives the protein CASSPGTSGTTQYF.

The chain recombines TRBV2 with TRBJ2-3, with TRBD1 identical over 9 bases. V shed 9 bases and J 0 bases; nucleotides not matched to a gene: 10. The germline gives CDR1 SNHLY, CDR2 FYNNEI. The CDR3 is made up of 16 amino acids. The CDR3 protein is CARSRQGGRSTDTQYF. The CDR3 DNA is TGTGCCAGGAGTCGACAGGGGGGCCGTAGCACAGATACGCAGTATTTT.

This chain joins TRBV2 and TRBJ2-1; D gene unclear. V was clipped by 1 base and J by 9 bases, with 7 bases between them. CDR1 is SNHLY, CDR2 FYNNEI, per germline. This CDR3 has 12 residues. The CDR3 sequence is CASSEVGTEQFF. The DNA for the CDR3 is TGTGCCAGCAGTGAAGTAGGTACTGAGCAGTTCTTC.

This clonotype was counted a few times. The rearrangement joins TRBV12-3 or TRBV12-4 to TRBJ2-5; 11 positions match TRBD2. Unmatched junction bases numbered 8, after V lost 1 base and J lost 7 bases. This CDR3 has 16 residues. The CDR3 loop is CASSLGTSGSSGTQYF. The DNA of the CDR3 is TGTGCCAGCAGTTTAGGAACTAGCGGGAGTTCTGGGACCCAGTACTTC.

V and J are TRBV20-1 and TRBJ2-3; possible D gene TRBD2, 5 bases. The CDR3 is made up of 12 amino acids. Per the germline V gene, CDR1 is DFQATT and CDR2 is SNEGSKA (reference sequence). Between the trimmed V and J ends, which lost 3 bases and 8 bases, there was a span of 12 bases. This CDR3 is CSASPSTGTQYF. The CDR3 DNA sequence: TGCAGTGCTAGCCCTAGCACGGGTACGCAGTATTTT.

Many counts were recorded for this clonotype. The chain links TRBV29-1 to TRBJ1-2; no firm D call. CDR3 length: 13 amino acids. From germline, CDR1 is SQVTM and CDR2 ANQGSEA. Deletions cut 0 bases from V and 4 bases from J, with 9 bases between. The CDR3 DNA is TGCAGCGTTGAAGACAGAAGCCTCTATGGCTACACCTTC. Protein: CSVEDRSLYGYTF.

The V gene is TRBV20-1, the J gene TRBJ2-2; TRBD1 might be the D (5 bases). The CDR3 is 14 residues long. The ends were cut back, 3 bases at V and 0 bases at J, with 8 bases in the middle. Germline lookup yields CDR1 DFQATT and CDR2 SNEGSKA (reference sequence). This CDR3 reads CSARAGTNTGELFF. CDR3 DNA sequence: TGCAGTGCTAGGGCAGGGACGAACACCGGGGAGCTGTTTTTT.

This clonotype was recorded a few times. This rearrangement joins TRBV20-1 to TRBJ2-5; 9 bases are shared with TRBD2. CDR1 and CDR2 from the germline V gene are DFQATT and SNEGSKA (reference sequence). This CDR3 spans 14 amino acids. Germline trimming cut 5 bases from V and 3 bases from J; bases unmatched to any gene: 7. DNA of the CDR3: TGCAGTGCTTCCCTAGCGGGGTTCAAAGAGACCCAGTACTTC. It translates to CSASLAGFKETQYF.

In this sample, this clonotype turned up many times. The chain is built from TRBV7-2 and TRBJ2-3; D gene uncertain. Trimming cost V 5 bases and J 6 bases, with 9 bases left between them. Germline V gene data show CDR1 as SGHTA and CDR2 as FQGNSA. The CDR3 runs 12 residues. The CDR3 DNA sequence: TGTGCCAGCAGCCCCCAGTTTGATACGCAGTATTTT. Residues: CASSPQFDTQYF.

This clonotype was counted ten times or more. V is TRBV28 and J is TRBJ1-1, with 7 bases identical to TRBD1. The germline V gene has CDR1 MDHEN and CDR2 SYDVKM. Germline trimming cut 5 bases from V and 5 bases from J; bases unmatched to any gene: 5. There are 13 residues in the CDR3. The CDR3 reads CASSLQTGTEAFF. The CDR3 DNA sequence: TGTGCCAGCAGTCTACAGACAGGGACTGAAGCTTTCTTT.

On this clonotype itself: A read error is possible here, since a much larger clone lies one base away. The V gene is TRBV25-1, the J gene TRBJ2-7; 7 positions match TRBD2. This CDR3 region has 12 residues. Germline CDR1 reads MGHDK; CDR2 reads SYGVNS. CDR3 sequence reads: CASRGGSYGQYF. CDR3 nucleotide sequence: TGTGCCAGCAGGGGAGGGTCCTACGGGCAGTACTTC.

This clonotype has a handful of counts. V is TRBV10-3 and J is TRBJ2-7, with TRBD1 matching 7 bases. With V trimmed by 10 bases and J by 5 bases, 14 bases remained unmatched. CDR3 size: 14 residues. Per germline, CDR1 ENHRY and CDR2 SYGVKD. This CDR3 reads CATTRQGKGDEQYF. Here the CDR3 DNA reads TGTGCCACGACGCGACAGGGAAAAGGCGACGAGCAGTACTTC.

The chain has TRBV20-1 and TRBJ1-4; a weak D match, TRBD1 (5 bases). With 0 bases removed from V and 7 bases from J, the gap between germline ends came to 15 bases. The CDR3 consists of 15 residues. Germline V gene data show CDR1 as DFQATT and CDR2 as SNEGSKA (reference sequence). The CDR3 region has the DNA TGCAGTGCTAGAGAAAGGATGAGGGGCGGTGAAAAACTGTTTTTT. This translates into CSARERMRGGEKLFF.

The chain has TRBV4-1 and TRBJ2-4, with a possible D match to TRBD1 (6 bases). The V and J ends lost 3 bases and 0 bases respectively, with 12 bases between them. The CDR3 is made up of 16 amino acids. Looked up from germline, CDR1 is MGHRA and CDR2 is YSYEKL. CDR3 coding DNA: TGCGCCAGCAGCCACGAGGACAGTTTAGCCAAAAACATTCAGTACTTC. This sequence encodes CASSHEDSLAKNIQYF.

This chain joins TRBV20-1 and TRBJ1-6; D perhaps matches TRBD1 (5 bases). Trimming cost V 0 bases and J 10 bases, with 16 bases left between them. Germline V lookup: CDR1 DFQATT, CDR2 SNEGSKA (reference sequence). The CDR3 runs 15 residues. CDR3 in amino acids: CSARDLAPGRSPLHF. The CDR3 bases are TGCAGTGCTAGAGATCTTGCTCCAGGGAGATCACCCCTCCACTTT.

The CDR3 region is CASSFVRNNEQFF. The CDR3 region has the DNA TGTGCCAGCAGTTTCGTCAGAAACAATGAGCAGTTCTTC. The chain combines TRBV28 with TRBJ2-1; no firm D call. The CDR3 runs to 13 residues. Germline lookup yields CDR1 MDHEN and CDR2 SYDVKM. Trimming shortened V by 3 bases and J by 5 bases, and 8 bases separated the two germline ends. The full variable domain, completed using reference TRBV28 and TRBJ2-1, is DVKVTQSSRYLVKRTGEKVFLECVQDMDHENMFWYRQDPGLGLRLIYFSYDVKMKEKGDIPEGYSVSREKKERFSLILESASTNQTSMYLCASSFVRNNEQFFGPGTRLTVL.

This clonotype appeared a few times. The rearrangement joins TRBV9 to TRBJ1-5; D is perhaps TRBD1 (6 bases). Germline V gene sequence: CDR1 SGDLS, CDR2 YYNGEE. The V gene lost 2 bases and the J gene lost 0 bases, with 15 bases spanning the gap. The CDR3 runs 17 residues. CDR3 DNA sequence: TGTGCCAGCAGCGTCTCGGGAGGACAGCTTAGCAATCAGCCCCAGCATTTT. The encoded protein is CASSVSGGQLSNQPQHF.

In this sample, this clonotype turned up many times. The gene calls are TRBV7-6 and TRBJ2-1, with 8 bases aligning to TRBD2. The CDR3 runs 15 residues. Trimming took 5 bases from V and 3 from J; bases not matched to a gene: 6. CDR1 and CDR2 from the germline V gene are SGHVS and FNYEAQ. The CDR3 loop is CASSLREGLYNEQFF. CDR3 in DNA: TGTGCCAGCAGCCTTCGGGAGGGGCTCTACAATGAGCAGTTCTTC.

The chain combines TRBV9 with TRBJ2-1; D is uncertain. Trimming removed 4 bases at V and 10 bases at J, with 12 bases between. The CDR3 spans 12 residues. Looked up from germline, CDR1 is SGDLS and CDR2 is YYNGEE. CDR3: CASSFRTEEQFF. CDR3 in DNA: TGTGCCAGCAGCTTCAGGACGGAGGAGCAGTTCTTC.

This clonotype was counted ten times or more. This chain links TRBV5-1 with TRBJ2-5; 7 bases are shared with TRBD2. The V gene end was trimmed by 6 bases and the J gene end by 3 bases; junction bases not matched to a gene: 8. Germline CDR1 is SGHRS and CDR2 is YFSETQ. The CDR3 is 14 residues long. The CDR3 here is CASTSSGVEETQYF. The CDR3 coding sequence is TGCGCCAGCACCTCTAGCGGAGTCGAAGAGACCCAGTACTTC. Full variable domain (rest looked up from reference TRBV5-1 and TRBJ2-5): KAGVTQTPRYLIKTRGQQVTLSCSPISGHRSVSWYQQTPGQGLQFLFEYFSETQRNKGNFPGRFSGRQFSNSRSEMNVSTLELGDSALYLCASTSSGVEETQYFGPGTRLLVL.

The rearrangement joins TRBV20-1 to TRBJ2-3; 8 bases are shared with TRBD1. The V and J ends lost 1 base and 2 bases, in that order; junction bases with no gene match: 5. The CDR3 spans 15 residues. The germline gives CDR1 DFQATT, CDR2 SNEGSKA (reference sequence). In nucleotides, the CDR3 is TGCAGTGCTAGAGTCAGGGGGCGATCCACAGATACGCAGTATTTT. It yields the protein CSARVRGRSTDTQYF.

There are many counts of this clonotype. V is TRBV19 and J is TRBJ1-1; D gene unclear. V lost 6 bases, J lost 5 bases, and 16 bases lay in between. The CDR3 sequence is 14 residues long. From germline, CDR1 is LNHDA and CDR2 SQIVND (reference sequence). This CDR3 reads CASRRTSTRTEAFF. CDR3 DNA: TGTGCCAGTAGACGGACTTCCACGAGGACTGAAGCTTTCTTT.

The chain employs TRBV12-3 or TRBV12-4 and TRBJ2-5; 7 nucleotides match TRBD2. The V segment lost 1 base and the J segment 4 bases; nucleotides outside the gene matches: 6. The CDR3 consists of 15 residues. The DNA of the CDR3 is TGTGCCAGCAGTTTAGGCGATTCGGGAGGAGAGACCCAGTACTTC. It is translated as CASSLGDSGGETQYF.